This T cell receptor (beta chain) was found in a study of T cell changes during pregnancy in multiple sclerosis. CDR3 length: 14 amino acids. The V gene lost 5 bases and the J gene lost 3 bases, with 13 bases spanning the gap. Germline CDR1 SGHNT, CDR2 YENEEA. Data came from immunoSEQ multiplex PCR; TCRdb stores just in-frame clones and leaves some out. The sample includes 50,000 to 65,000 clones, 75% to 90% of them seen just once. This chain connects TRBV11-3 to TRBJ1-1; tentative D call: TRBD1 (6 bases). The sample in question was CD4+ T cells from peripheral blood mononuclear cells, obtained in the third trimester of pregnancy. The sequence was collected from a female donor with multiple sclerosis, enrolled in a pregnancy study. This CDR3 is CASSPDPGDTEAFF. For the CDR3, the DNA is TGTGCCAGCAGCCCGGACCCAGGGGACACTGAAGCTTTCTTT.